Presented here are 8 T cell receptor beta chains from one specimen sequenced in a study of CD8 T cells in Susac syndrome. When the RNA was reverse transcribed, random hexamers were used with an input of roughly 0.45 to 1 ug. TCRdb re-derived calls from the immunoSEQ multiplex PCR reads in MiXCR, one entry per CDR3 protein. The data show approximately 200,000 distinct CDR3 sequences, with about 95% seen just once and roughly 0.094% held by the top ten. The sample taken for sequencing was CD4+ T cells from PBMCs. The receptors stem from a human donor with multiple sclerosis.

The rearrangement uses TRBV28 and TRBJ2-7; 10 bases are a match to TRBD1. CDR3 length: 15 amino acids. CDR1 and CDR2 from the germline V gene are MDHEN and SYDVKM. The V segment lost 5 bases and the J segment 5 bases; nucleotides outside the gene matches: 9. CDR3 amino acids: CASSTPGQGLDEQYF. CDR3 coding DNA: TGTGCCAGCAGTACCCCGGGACAGGGGCTCGACGAGCAGTACTTC.

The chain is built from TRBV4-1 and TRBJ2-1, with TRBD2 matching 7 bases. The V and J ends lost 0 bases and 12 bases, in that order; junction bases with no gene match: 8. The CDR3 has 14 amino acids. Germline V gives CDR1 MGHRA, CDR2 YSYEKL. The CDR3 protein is CASSQDMGRGVQFF. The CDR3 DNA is TGCGCCAGCAGCCAAGATATGGGACGGGGGGTGCAGTTCTTC.

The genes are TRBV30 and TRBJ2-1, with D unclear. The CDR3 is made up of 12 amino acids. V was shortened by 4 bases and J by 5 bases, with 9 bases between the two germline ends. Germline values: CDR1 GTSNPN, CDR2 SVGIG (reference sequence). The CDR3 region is CAWTSTDNEQFF. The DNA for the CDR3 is TGTGCCTGGACCTCCACCGACAATGAGCAGTTCTTC.

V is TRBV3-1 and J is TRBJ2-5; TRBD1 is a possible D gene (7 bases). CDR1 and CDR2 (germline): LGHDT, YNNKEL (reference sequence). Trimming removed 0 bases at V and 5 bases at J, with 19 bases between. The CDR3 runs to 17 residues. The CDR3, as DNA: TGTGCCAGCAGCCAAGATCCAGGGGGGACCAGTACGGAGACCCAGTACTTC. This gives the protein CASSQDPGGTSTETQYF.

CDR3 amino acids: CAWSVKTALRNYGYTF. The CDR3 coding sequence is TGTGCCTGGAGTGTAAAAACAGCTCTTCGGAACTATGGCTACACCTTC. This rearrangement joins TRBV30 to TRBJ1-2; D remains ambiguous. Trimming removed 0 bases at V and 2 bases at J, with 16 bases between. This CDR3 contains 16 residues. Germline V gene sequence: CDR1 GTSNPN, CDR2 SVGIG (reference sequence).

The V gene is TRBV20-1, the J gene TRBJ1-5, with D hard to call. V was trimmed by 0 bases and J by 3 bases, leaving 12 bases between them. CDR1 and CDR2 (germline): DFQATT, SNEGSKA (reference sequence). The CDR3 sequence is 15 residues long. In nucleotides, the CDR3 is TGCAGTGCTAGAGAAGCCGGGCTCTTCAATCAGCCCCAGCATTTT. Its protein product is CSAREAGLFNQPQHF.

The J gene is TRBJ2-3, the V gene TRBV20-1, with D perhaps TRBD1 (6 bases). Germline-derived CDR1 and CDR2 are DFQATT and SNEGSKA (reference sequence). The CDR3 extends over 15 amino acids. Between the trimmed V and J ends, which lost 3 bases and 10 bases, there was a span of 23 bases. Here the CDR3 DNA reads TGCAGTGCTAGGGACCTCCAGGGGCCGCGTCTGGCGCAGTATTTT. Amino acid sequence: CSARDLQGPRLAQYF.

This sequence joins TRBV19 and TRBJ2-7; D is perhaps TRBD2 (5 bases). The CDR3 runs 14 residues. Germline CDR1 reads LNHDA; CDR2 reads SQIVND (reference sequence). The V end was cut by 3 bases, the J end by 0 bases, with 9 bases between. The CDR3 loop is CASSMRESSYEQYF. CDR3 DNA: TGTGCCAGTAGTATGAGGGAGAGCTCCTACGAGCAGTACTTC.